This T cell receptor beta chain comes out of a study of OX40 agonist ivuxolimab in advanced cancers. Overall study: Enrollees could have had prior anti-PD-1, anti-PD-L1 or anti-CTLA-4 therapy, which about 42% had received. Partial responses occurred in Three dose-escalation patients, one with hepatocellular carcinoma and two with cutaneous melanoma. Overall study results and limits: Among the lowest levels of clonal expansion were found in partial responders at 0.1-3.0 mg/kg.

This table comes from immunoSEQ multiplex PCR, and its TCRdb copy is limited to in-frame clones, with some not included. Among more than 100,000 clones listed, about 94% were seen once. Note on this clone: The target antigen is unknown.

Autoimmune disease history or systemic immunosuppression led to patient exclusion. CDR1 and CDR2 from the germline V gene are SGHAT and FQDESV (reference sequence). The CDR3 loop spans 15 amino acids. The J segment lost 3 bases and the V segment lost 4 bases, leaving 5 bases of the junction unmatched. V usage is TRBV11-1 and J usage is TRBJ1-1; 10 nucleotides match TRBD1. This TCR was sampled from an adult with an advanced solid tumor such as melanoma, head and neck, liver or kidney cancer. The sequencing here drew on CD4+ or CD8+ T cells sorted from blood, taken in a trial of the OX40 agonist ivuxolimab. The CDR3 nucleotides are TGTGCCAGCAGCTCCACGACAGGGGGCCACACTGAAGCTTTCTTT. Its protein is CASSSTTGGHTEAFF.